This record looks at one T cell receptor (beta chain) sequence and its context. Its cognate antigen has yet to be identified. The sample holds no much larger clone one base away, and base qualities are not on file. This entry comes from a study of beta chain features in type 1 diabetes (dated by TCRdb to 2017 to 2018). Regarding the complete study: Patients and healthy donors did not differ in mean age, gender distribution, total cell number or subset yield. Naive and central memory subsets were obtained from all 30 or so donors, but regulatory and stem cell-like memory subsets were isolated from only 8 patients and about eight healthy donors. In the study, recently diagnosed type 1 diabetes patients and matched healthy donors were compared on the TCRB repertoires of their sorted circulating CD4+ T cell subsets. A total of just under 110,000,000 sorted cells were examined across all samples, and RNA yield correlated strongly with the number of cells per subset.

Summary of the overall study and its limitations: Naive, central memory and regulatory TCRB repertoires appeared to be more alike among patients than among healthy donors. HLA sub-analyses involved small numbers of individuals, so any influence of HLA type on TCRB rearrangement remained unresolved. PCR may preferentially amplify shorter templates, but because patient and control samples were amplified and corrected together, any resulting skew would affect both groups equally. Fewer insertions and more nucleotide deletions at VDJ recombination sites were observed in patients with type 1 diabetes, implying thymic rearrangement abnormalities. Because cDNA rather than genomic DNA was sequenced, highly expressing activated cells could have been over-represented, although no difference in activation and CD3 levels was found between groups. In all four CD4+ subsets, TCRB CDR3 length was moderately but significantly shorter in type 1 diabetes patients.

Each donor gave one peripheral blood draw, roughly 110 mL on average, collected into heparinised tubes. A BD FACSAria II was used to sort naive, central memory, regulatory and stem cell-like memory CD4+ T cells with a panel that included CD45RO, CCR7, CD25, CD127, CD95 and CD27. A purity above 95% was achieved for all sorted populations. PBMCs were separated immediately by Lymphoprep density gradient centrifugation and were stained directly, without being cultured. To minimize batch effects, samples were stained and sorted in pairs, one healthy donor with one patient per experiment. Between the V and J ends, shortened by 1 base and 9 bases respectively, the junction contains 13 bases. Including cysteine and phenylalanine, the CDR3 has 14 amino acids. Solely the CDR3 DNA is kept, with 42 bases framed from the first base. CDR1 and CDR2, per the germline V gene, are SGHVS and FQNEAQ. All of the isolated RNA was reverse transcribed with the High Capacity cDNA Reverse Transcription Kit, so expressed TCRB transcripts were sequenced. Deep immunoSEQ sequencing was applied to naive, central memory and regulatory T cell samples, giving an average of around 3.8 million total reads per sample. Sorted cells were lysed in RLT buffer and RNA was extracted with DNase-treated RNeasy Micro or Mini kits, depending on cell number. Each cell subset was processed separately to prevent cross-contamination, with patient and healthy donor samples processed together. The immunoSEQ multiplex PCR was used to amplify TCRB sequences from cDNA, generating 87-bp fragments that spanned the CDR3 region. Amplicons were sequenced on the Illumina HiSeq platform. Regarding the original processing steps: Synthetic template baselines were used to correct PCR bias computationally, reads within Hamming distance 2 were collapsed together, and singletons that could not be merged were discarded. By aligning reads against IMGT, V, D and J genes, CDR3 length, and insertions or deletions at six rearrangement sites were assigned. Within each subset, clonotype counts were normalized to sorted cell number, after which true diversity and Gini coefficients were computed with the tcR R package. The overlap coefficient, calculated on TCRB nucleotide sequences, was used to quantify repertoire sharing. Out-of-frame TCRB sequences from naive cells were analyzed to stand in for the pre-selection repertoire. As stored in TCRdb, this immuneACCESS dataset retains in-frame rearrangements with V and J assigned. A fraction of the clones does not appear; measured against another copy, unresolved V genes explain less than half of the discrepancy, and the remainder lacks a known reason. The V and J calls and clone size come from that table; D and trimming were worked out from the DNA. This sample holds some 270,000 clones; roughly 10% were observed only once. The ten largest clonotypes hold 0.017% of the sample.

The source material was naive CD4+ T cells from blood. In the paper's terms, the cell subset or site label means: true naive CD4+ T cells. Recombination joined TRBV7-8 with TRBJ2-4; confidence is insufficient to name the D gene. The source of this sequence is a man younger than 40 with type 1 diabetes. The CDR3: CASSLGLRTGIQYF. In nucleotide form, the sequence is TGTGCCAGCAGCTTAGGACTTAGAACGGGCATTCAGTACTTC.